This TCR beta chain was identified during a study of persistence of HIV-infected CD4 T cells. The stimulus was an HIV-1 Gag 15-mer peptide pool, 0.85 to 1 ug/peptide/mL. Memory cells lacking CD40L and CD69 with high CD45RO were sorted. As regards this clone: Its specificity is not known.

Sequencing used immunoSEQ version 4 in survey mode. Method: immunoSEQ multiplex PCR; TCRdb's copy keeps in-frame clones and lacks some. Here the sample spans tens of thousands of clones, 75% to 80% being singletons. Sequencing used CD4+ T cells sorted from PBMCs after approximately 20-hour stimulation, obtained from a patient who received antiretroviral therapy. The receptor comes from an adult man with HIV who was CMV-seropositive.

The CDR3: CASSLAETIAYGYTF. DNA for the CDR3: TGTGCCAGCAGCTTAGCGGAGACAATAGCCTATGGCTACACCTTC. V usage is TRBV7-9 and J usage is TRBJ1-2; D ambiguous. Looked up from germline, CDR1 is SEHNR and CDR2 is FQNEAQ (reference sequence). V was pared by 0 bases and J by 4 bases, with 12 bases between. The CDR3 totals 15 residues.